This paragraph covers one T cell receptor beta chain sequence. What this receptor recognizes is not known. Qualities for individual bases were not recorded, and no much larger clone is one base off. Counted from cysteine to phenylalanine, this CDR3 has 15 amino acids. Only the CDR3 portion is preserved as DNA: 45 bases, with reading frame beginning at the first base. Per the germline V gene (reference sequence), SEHNR is the CDR1 and FQNEAQ is the CDR2. V is reduced by 7 bases and J by 7 bases, leaving a spacing of 19 bases between them. These data originate in a study of radiotherapy plus CTLA-4 blockade in lung cancer (dated by TCRdb to between 2018 and 2020). Background on the whole study: Objective responses occurred in more than 15% of enrolled patients, and 30% to 40% achieved disease control. Here is what the overall study found, with its caveats: The strongest predictors of response were reported to be early dynamic shifts in blood T cell clones along with a rise in serum interferon-beta following radiation. After treatment with radiotherapy and ipilimumab, TCR clones that originated in tumors expanded in peripheral blood.

In this study, focal radiation therapy paired with CTLA-4 blockade (ipilimumab) was tested in patients who had chemo-refractory metastatic non-small-cell lung cancer. The method behind the library was the immunoSEQ multiplex PCR assay. The table was pulled from immuneACCESS by TCRdb, which kept in-frame rearrangements only. Such tables lose some clones; where checked, under half of the loss comes from unresolved V genes, and the rest has no known cause. Present in this sample are more than 90,000 clones, 75% to 80% of which were seen just once. The top ten constitute roughly 5.3% of the sample. The material sequenced was peripheral blood, taken from a patient treated with radiotherapy plus ipilimumab. The clonotype originates from a human donor with non-small cell lung cancer who had a partial response to radiotherapy plus ipilimumab. The rearrangement joined TRBV7-9 to TRBJ2-2; tentative D gene TRBD2, with 6 bases matching. The nucleotide sequence is given as TGTGCCAGCACTCACGGGGTGGCCGGGAGCGGGGAGCTGTTTTTT. This yields the protein CASTHGVAGSGELFF.